The T cell receptor beta chain under discussion was sequenced for a study of early T cells in non-severe SARS-CoV-2 infection. Points from the study as a whole: The matching step, a VDJdb search, favored anti-spike CD8 responses and missed private and CD4 specificities.

Tagging with unique molecular identifiers was applied to individual cDNA molecules. Via MiXCR, TCRdb re-called the 5' RACE reads, giving one row per CDR3 protein. The sample lists 50,000 to 65,000 distinct CDR3 sequences; about 10% were seen once. The CDR3 length is 15 residues. Trimming removed 0 bases from V and 0 bases from J, with 12 bases in between. Germline loops: CDR1 DFQATT, CDR2 SNEGSKA (reference sequence). Details on this clonotype: Its target is not known.

The clonotype comes from an adult who was a healthcare worker with PCR-confirmed SARS-CoV-2 infection or an uninfected control (not recorded which). Sample: whole blood, taken at baseline. The V and J genes are TRBV20-1 and TRBJ2-7; D is tentatively TRBD1 or TRBD2 (6 bases each). The CDR3 coding sequence is TGCAGTGCTAGAGATAGCGGACAGTACTCCTACGAGCAGTACTTC. It is translated as CSARDSGQYSYEQYF.